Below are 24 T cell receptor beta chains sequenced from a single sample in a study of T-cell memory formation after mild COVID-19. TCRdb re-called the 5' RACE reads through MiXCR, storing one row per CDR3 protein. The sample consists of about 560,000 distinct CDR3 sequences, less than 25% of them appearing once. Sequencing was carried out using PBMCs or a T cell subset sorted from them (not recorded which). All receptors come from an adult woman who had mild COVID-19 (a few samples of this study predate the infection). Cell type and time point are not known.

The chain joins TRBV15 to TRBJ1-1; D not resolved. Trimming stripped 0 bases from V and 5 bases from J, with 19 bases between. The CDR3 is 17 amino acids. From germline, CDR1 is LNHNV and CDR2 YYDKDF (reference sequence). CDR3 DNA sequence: TGTGCCACCAGCAGAGATCCTCTTTATCGTTCGAAGACTGAAGCTTTCTTT. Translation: CATSRDPLYRSKTEAFF.

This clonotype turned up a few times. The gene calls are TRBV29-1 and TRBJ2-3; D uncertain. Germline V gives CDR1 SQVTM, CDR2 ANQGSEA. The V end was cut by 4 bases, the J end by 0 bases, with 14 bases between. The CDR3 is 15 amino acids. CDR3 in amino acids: CSVVMATQSTDTQYF. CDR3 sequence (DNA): TGCAGCGTTGTAATGGCCACCCAAAGCACAGATACGCAGTATTTT.

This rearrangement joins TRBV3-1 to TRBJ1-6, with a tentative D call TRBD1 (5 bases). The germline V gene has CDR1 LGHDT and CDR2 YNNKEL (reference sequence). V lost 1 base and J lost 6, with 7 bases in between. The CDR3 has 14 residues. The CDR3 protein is CASSQGDSNSPLHF. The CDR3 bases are TGTGCCAGCAGCCAAGGCGACAGTAATTCACCCCTCCACTTT. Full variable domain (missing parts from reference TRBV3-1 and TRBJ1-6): DTAVSQTPKYLVTQMGNDKSIKCEQNLGHDTMYWYKQDSKKFLKIMFSYNNKELIINETVPNRFSPKSPDKAHLNLHINSLELGDSAVYFCASSQGDSNSPLHFGNGTRLTVT.

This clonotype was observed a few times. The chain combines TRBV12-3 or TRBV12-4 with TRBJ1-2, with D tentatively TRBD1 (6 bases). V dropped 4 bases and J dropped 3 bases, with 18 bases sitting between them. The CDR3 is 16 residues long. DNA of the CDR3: TGTGCCAGCAGTTCGAGGCGGGGGCAGCTAGACTATGGCTACACCTTC. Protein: CASSSRRGQLDYGYTF.

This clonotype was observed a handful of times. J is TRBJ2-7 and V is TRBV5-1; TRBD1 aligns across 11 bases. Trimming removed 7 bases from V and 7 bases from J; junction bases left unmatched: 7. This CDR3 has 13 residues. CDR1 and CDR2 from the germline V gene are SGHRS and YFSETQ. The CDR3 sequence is CASAKDRGHEQYF. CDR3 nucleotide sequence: TGCGCCAGCGCTAAGGACAGGGGGCATGAGCAGTACTTC. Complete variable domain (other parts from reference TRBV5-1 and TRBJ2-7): KAGVTQTPRYLIKTRGQQVTLSCSPISGHRSVSWYQQTPGQGLQFLFEYFSETQRNKGNFPGRFSGRQFSNSRSEMNVSTLELGDSALYLCASAKDRGHEQYFGPGTRLTVT.

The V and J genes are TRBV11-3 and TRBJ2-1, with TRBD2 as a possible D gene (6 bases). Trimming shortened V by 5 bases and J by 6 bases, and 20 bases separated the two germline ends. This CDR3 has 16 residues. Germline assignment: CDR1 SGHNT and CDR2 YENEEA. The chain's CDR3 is CASSLRGAGPGNEQFF. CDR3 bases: TGTGCCAGCAGCCTGAGGGGAGCGGGTCCGGGCAATGAGCAGTTCTTC.

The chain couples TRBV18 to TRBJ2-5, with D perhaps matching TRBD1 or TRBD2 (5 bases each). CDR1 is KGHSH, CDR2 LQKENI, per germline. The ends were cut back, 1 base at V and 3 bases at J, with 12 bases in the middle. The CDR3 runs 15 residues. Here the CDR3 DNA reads TGTGCCAGCTCACCACGGGGGATAGAAAAAGAGACCCAGTACTTC. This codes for CASSPRGIEKETQYF.

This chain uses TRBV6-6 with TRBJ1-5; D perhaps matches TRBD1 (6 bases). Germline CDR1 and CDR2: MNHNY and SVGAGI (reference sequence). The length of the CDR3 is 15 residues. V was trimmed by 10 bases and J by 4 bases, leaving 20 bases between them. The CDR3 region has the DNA TGTGCCACTAGCGTGGGGGCTTCCACAAATCAGCCCCAGCATTTT. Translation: CATSVGASTNQPQHF.

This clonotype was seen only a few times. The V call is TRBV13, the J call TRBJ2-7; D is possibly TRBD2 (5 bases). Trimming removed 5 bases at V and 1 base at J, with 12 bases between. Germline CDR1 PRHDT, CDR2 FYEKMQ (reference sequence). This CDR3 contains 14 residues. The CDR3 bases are TGTGCCAGCAGCGAGGGTGTCGGTTCCTACGAGCAGTACTTC. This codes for CASSEGVGSYEQYF.

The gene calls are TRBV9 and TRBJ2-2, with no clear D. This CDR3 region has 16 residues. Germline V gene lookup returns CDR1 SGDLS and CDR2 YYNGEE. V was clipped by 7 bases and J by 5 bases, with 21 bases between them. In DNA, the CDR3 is TGTGCCAGCCATTTTTCCGCAGCGAGTCCTACCGGGGAGCTGTTTTTT. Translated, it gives CASHFSAASPTGELFF.

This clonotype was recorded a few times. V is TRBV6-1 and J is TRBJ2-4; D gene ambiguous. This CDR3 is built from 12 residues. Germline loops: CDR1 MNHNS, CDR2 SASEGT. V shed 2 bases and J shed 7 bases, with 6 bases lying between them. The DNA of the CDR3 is TGTGCCAGCAGTGAATTAGGGAACATTCAGTACTTC. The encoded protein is CASSELGNIQYF.

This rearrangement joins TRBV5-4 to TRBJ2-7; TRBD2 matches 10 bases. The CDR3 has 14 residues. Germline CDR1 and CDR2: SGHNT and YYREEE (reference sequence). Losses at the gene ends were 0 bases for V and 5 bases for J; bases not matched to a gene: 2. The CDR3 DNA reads TGTGCCAGCAGCTTGGATCTAGCGGGAGACGAGCAGTACTTC. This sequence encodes CASSLDLAGDEQYF.

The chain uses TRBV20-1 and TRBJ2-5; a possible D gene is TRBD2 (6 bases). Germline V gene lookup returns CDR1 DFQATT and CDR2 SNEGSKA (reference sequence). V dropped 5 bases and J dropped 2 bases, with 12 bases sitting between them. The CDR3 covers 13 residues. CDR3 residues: CSASIGRQETQYF. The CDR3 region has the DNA TGCAGTGCTTCCATCGGGAGACAAGAGACCCAGTACTTC.

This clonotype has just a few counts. The CDR3 region is CASSLVLAGEYNEQFF. CDR3 in DNA: TGTGCCAGCAGCTTGGTCCTAGCGGGAGAATACAATGAGCAGTTCTTC. V and J are TRBV5-6 and TRBJ2-1, with 10 bases fitting TRBD2. Unmatched junction bases numbered 4, after V lost 0 bases and J lost 4 bases. The CDR3 consists of 16 residues. Germline V CDR1 and CDR2: SGHDT, YYEEEE.

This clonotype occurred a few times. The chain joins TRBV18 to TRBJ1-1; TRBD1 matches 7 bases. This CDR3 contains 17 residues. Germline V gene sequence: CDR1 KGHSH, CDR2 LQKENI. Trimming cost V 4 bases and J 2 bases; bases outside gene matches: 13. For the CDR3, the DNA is TGTGCCAGCTCACGAATCAACCGACAGGGACTAAACACTGAAGCTTTCTTT. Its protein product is CASSRINRQGLNTEAFF.

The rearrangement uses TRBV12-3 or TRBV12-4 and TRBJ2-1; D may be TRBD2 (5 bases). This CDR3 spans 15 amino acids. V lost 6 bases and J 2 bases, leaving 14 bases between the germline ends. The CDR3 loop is CASRPRRAAYNEQFF. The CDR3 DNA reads TGTGCCAGCAGGCCACGGCGGGCCGCCTACAATGAGCAGTTCTTC.

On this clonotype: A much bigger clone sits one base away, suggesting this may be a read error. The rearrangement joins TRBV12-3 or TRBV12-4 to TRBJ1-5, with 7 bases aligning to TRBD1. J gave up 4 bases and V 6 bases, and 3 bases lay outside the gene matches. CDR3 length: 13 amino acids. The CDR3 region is CASRWTGNQPQHF. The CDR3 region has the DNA TGTGCCAGCAGGTGGACAGGAAATCAGCCCCAGCATTTT.

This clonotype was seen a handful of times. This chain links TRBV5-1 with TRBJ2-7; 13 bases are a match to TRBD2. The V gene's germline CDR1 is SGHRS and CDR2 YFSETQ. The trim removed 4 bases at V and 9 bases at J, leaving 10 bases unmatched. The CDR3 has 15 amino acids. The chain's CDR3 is CASSGGTSGTLVQYF. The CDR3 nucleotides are TGCGCCAGCAGCGGAGGGACTAGCGGGACCCTTGTGCAGTACTTC.

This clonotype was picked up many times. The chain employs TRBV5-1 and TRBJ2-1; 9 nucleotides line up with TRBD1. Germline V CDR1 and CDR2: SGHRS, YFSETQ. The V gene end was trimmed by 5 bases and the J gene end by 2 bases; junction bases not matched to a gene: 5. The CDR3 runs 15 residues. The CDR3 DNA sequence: TGCGCCAGCAGGTCCGGGACAGGGACCTACAATGAGCAGTTCTTC. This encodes CASRSGTGTYNEQFF.

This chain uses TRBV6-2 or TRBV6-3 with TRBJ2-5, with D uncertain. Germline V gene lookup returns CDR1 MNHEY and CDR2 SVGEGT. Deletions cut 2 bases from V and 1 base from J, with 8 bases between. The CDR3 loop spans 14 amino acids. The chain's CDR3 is CASSYAGSQETQYF. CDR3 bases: TGTGCCAGCAGTTACGCTGGCAGCCAAGAGACCCAGTACTTC.

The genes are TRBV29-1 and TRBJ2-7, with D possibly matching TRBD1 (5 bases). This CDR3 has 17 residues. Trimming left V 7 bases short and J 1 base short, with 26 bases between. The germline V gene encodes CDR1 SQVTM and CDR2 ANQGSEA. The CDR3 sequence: CSDRGQPLGVLSYEQYF. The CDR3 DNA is TGCAGCGATAGGGGCCAGCCCCTCGGAGTGTTGTCCTACGAGCAGTACTTC.

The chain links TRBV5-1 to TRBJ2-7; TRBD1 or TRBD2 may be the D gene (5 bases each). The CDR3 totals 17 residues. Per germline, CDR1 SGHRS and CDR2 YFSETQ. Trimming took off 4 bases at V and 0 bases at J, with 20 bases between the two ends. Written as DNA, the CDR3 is TGCGCCAGCAGCGTTGGGACCGGGACGGTTGTCTCCTACGAGCAGTACTTC. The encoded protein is CASSVGTGTVVSYEQYF.

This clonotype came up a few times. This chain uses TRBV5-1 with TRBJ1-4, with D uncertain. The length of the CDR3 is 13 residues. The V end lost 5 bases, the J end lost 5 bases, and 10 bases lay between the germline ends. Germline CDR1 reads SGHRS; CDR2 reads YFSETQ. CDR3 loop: CASRREPNEKLFF. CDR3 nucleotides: TGCGCCAGCAGGAGGGAACCCAATGAAAAACTGTTTTTT.

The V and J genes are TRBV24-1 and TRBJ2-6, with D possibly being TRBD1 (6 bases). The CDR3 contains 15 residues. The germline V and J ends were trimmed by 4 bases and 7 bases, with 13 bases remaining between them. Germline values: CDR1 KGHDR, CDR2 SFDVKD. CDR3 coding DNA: TGTGCCACCAGTGAACACGGACAGAAAGCCAACGTCCTGACTTTC. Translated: CATSEHGQKANVLTF.